This T cell receptor (beta chain) was retrieved from a study of shared clonotypes between healthy human individuals. Study background: Used for every donor were three CD4 naive, three CD4 memory, two CD8 naive and one CD8 memory plate.

CDR1 SGHNT and CDR2 YYREEE come from the germline V gene (reference sequence). The CDR3 extends over 14 amino acids. V dropped 0 bases and J dropped 7 bases, with 13 bases sitting between them. A single count supports this clone. As handled by the study authors: ImmunoSEQ output lacked quality scores and full-length reads, limiting matched filtering. This table comes from immunoSEQ multiplex PCR, and its TCRdb copy is limited to in-frame clones, with some not included. V and J calls and clone size are given by that table; D and trimming were obtained from the DNA. This sample has roughly 2.5 million clones, with around nine tenths found just once. CD4+ cell separation produced CD45RA+ naive and CD45RA-negative memory subsets.

The receptor was isolated from a man younger than 35 in good health. V gene TRBV5-4 combines with J gene TRBJ1-2; D unresolved. The sample was naive CD4+ T cells sorted from blood. Subset specified: CD45RA+ positively selected. CDR3: CASSLAAGQGGYTF. In nucleotides, the CDR3 is TGTGCCAGCAGCTTGGCGGCCGGGCAAGGTGGCTACACCTTC.